The rows below give T cell receptor beta chains drawn from one sample of a study of blood T cell repertoires in COVID-19. The repertoire was sequenced with immunoSEQ multiplex PCR; TCRdb's copy has only in-frame clones and lacks some. There are more than 200,000 clones in the sample; about 83% occur only once, and more than 6.5% lies in the top ten. The sequencing input was peripheral blood. Receptors originate from a man aged 35-49 years with active or convalescent COVID-19. Each CDR3 is given with its conserved first and last residue. D genes are given only for firm matches. Where a row states a size, it is once, few, many or the class of an expanded clone; other rows omit it.

j_call cdr3_length d_call clone_size v_call cdr3_nt cdr3_aa
TRBJ1-2 12 . . TRBV6-5 TGTGCCAGCAGAGGGGGGGGAAATGGCTACACCTTC CASRGGGNGYTF
TRBJ2-1 14 . . TRBV11-3 TGTGCCAGCAGCTTTAATAGCGGAAACAATGAGCAGTTCTTC CASSFNSGNNEQFF
TRBJ2-1 16 . . TRBV19 TGTGCCACAGTACATCCCGGCAGGGGTAGGGGGAATGAGCAGTTCTTC CATVHPGRGRGNEQFF
TRBJ2-1 15 TRBD2 . TRBV29-1 TGCAGCGCATGCCCAATGGGCCTAGCGGCGGATGAGCAGTTCTTC CSACPMGLAADEQFF
TRBJ1-5 16 . once TRBV29-1 TGCAGCGTCATACCGGGGGTACAGGAAGGCAATCAGCCCCAGCATTTT CSVIPGVQEGNQPQHF
TRBJ1-1 14 . . TRBV5-4 TGTGCCAGCAGCTTGGCCGGGACTGCCGATAGAGCTTTCTTT CASSLAGTADRAFF
TRBJ2-1 12 . . TRBV7-4 TGTGCCAGCAGCCTAGGAGGTGTGTGGCAGTTCTTC CASSLGGVWQFF
TRBJ2-6 15 TRBD2 . TRBV6-5 TGTGCTTCGGGAGGCCCCACCTCTGGGGCCAACGTCCTGACTTTC CASGGPTSGANVLTF
TRBJ2-4 15 . . TRBV6-1 TGTGCCAGCAGTGAGGACGGACTCGGGAAAAACATTCAGTACTTC CASSEDGLGKNIQYF
TRBJ2-7 12 . . TRBV11-2 TGTGCCAGCAGCCCCGGGACCTACGAGCAGTACTTC CASSPGTYEQYF
TRBJ2-5 13 . . TRBV30 TGTGCCTGGAGCGGTGCGTACCAAGAGACCCAGTACTTC CAWSGAYQETQYF
TRBJ2-5 16 TRBD2 . TRBV11-2 TGTGCCAGCAGCCCGCTAGCGGGGGTTACACAAGAGACCCAGTACTTC CASSPLAGVTQETQYF
TRBJ1-1 16 . . TRBV7-2 TGTGCCAGCAGCGCTACCCCAGGACTGCCGAGGACTGAAGCTTTCTTT CASSATPGLPRTEAFF
TRBJ1-5 14 . . TRBV27 TGTGCCAGCAGTTTTGGAGGGTACGGTCAGCCCCAGCATTTT CASSFGGYGQPQHF
TRBJ1-6 14 . few TRBV4-2 TGTGCCAGCGGAGATGAGGACTATAATTCACCCCTCCACTTT CASGDEDYNSPLHF
TRBJ1-6 15 TRBD1 . TRBV6-2/TRBV6-3 TGTGCCAGCAGTTACGCCGGACAGGGGATTTCACCCCTCCACTTT CASSYAGQGISPLHF
TRBJ2-1 14 TRBD1 . TRBV11-3 TGTGCCAGCAGCTTTTGGACAGGCTACAATGAGCAGTTCTTC CASSFWTGYNEQFF
TRBJ1-5 14 . few TRBV30 TGTGCCTGGAGTAGAGGCGTGGACAATCAGCCCCAGCATTTT CAWSRGVDNQPQHF
TRBJ1-1 17 . . TRBV6-1 TGTGCCAGCAGTGGAGGCGGTTTTTATAGGCTGAACACTGAAGCTTTCTTT CASSGGGFYRLNTEAFF
TRBJ2-1 16 . . TRBV4-1 TGCGCCAGCAGCCAAGAGGCGGCTAGCTCCTACAATGAGCAGTTCTTC CASSQEAASSYNEQFF
TRBJ1-6 16 . many TRBV28 TGTGCCAGCAGTTTTTCGGGCCGGGGAGGTGGTTCACCCCTCCACTTT CASSFSGRGGGSPLHF
TRBJ1-2 13 . few TRBV29-1 TGCAGCGTCCAAGAACTAGCTAACTATGGCTACACCTTC CSVQELANYGYTF
TRBJ2-1 15 TRBD2 . TRBV3-1/TRBV3-2 TGTGCCAGCAGACCGGGACTAGCAGGGTTTGATGAGCAGTTCTTC CASRPGLAGFDEQFF
TRBJ1-1 15 . . TRBV10-2 TGCGCCAGCAGTGAGGGCCAGGCCCGGAACACTGAAGCTTTCTTT CASSEGQARNTEAFF
TRBJ2-7 16 TRBD2 . TRBV27 TGTGCCAGCAGTTTATCGGGACTAGCGGGGGCCTACGAGCAGTACTTC CASSLSGLAGAYEQYF
TRBJ2-2 14 TRBD1 few TRBV27 TGTGCCAGCAGCGGACAGGGCGGAACCGGGGAGCTGTTTTTT CASSGQGGTGELFF
TRBJ1-5 18 . . TRBV7-8 TGTGCCAGCAGCTTGTGGGATTCTTTCCAGGGTTCTGATCAGCCCCAGCATTTT CASSLWDSFQGSDQPQHF
TRBJ2-2 15 TRBD1 . TRBV18 TGTGCCAGCTCACCACGGACAGGGGGCACCGGGGAGCTGTTTTTT CASSPRTGGTGELFF
TRBJ2-1 18 TRBD2 . TRBV5-1 TGCGCCAGCAGCCTCATCGGGACTAGCGGGGGTCACTACAATGAGCAGTTCTTC CASSLIGTSGGHYNEQFF
TRBJ2-3 16 TRBD2 . TRBV6-6 TGTGCCAGCAGTTTCCTAGCGGGGGGGCATGAAGATACGCAGTATTTT CASSFLAGGHEDTQYF
TRBJ2-1 15 TRBD2 . TRBV27 TGTGCCAGCAGTCGACTAGCGGGAAGCCACAATGAGCAGTTCTTC CASSRLAGSHNEQFF
TRBJ2-6 13 . . TRBV5-6 TGTGCCAGCAGCCGTACTGGGGCCAACGTCCTGACTTTC CASSRTGANVLTF
TRBJ1-4 15 . once TRBV6-5 TGTGCCAGCAGTTACTCGGCAGGGTGGCAGGAAAAACTGTTTTTT CASSYSAGWQEKLFF
TRBJ1-1 19 TRBD1 . TRBV18 TGTGCCAGCTCACCACCCCGATCCACCTCAGGGGGCAGGGGCACTGAAGCTTTCTTT CASSPPRSTSGGRGTEAFF
TRBJ1-2 14 . . TRBV30 TGTGCCTGGAGCCGAGGGCTTGCTACCTATGGCTACACCTTC CAWSRGLATYGYTF
TRBJ1-3 15 TRBD1 . TRBV6-1 TGTGCCAGCAGTGAACTACAGGGGGCTGGAAACACCATATATTTT CASSELQGAGNTIYF
TRBJ2-7 20 . few TRBV21-1 TGTGCCAGCAGCAAGGCCCCAAATGCCCGCCGGGACAGGGTGGTCGACGAGCAGTACTTC CASSKAPNARRDRVVDEQYF
TRBJ2-2 18 TRBD1 once TRBV11-3 TGTGCCAGCAGACGCAGGGACAGGGGTGAGGGGAACACCGGGGAGCTGTTTTTT CASRRRDRGEGNTGELFF
TRBJ1-2 14 TRBD1 . TRBV5-4 TGTGCCAGCAGCCGGGACAGGGTGGCCTATGGCTACACCTTC CASSRDRVAYGYTF
TRBJ1-5 15 . few TRBV20-1 TGCAGTGCTAGTGACGGGTCTACGAGCAATCAGCCCCAGCATTTT CSASDGSTSNQPQHF
TRBJ1-2 14 . . TRBV6-1 TGTGCCAGCAGTGAAGTCCGATCGAGCTATGGCTACACCTTC CASSEVRSSYGYTF
TRBJ1-4 18 . once TRBV6-2/TRBV6-3 TGTGCCAGCAGTGGGGCTGACAGCTCCTTTCCAACTAATGAAAAACTGTTTTTT CASSGADSSFPTNEKLFF
TRBJ2-7 15 TRBD1 . TRBV27 TGTGCCAGCAGTTTGACCGGGACAGGGCACTACGAGCAGTACTTC CASSLTGTGHYEQYF
TRBJ1-2 15 TRBD1 . TRBV15 TGTGCCACCAGCAGAGATAAGGGGACAGGGTCTGGCTACACCTTC CATSRDKGTGSGYTF
TRBJ1-2 13 . . TRBV7-2 TGTGCCAGCAGCTTAGAGGGAGGCTATGGCTACACCTTC CASSLEGGYGYTF
TRBJ1-6 12 . . TRBV30 TGTGCCTGGACCCAGGGAGGCTCACCCCTCCACTTT CAWTQGGSPLHF
TRBJ1-1 14 . . TRBV5-1 TGCGCCAGCAGCTCAAACATTGGAGACACTGAAGCTTTCTTT CASSSNIGDTEAFF
TRBJ2-5 15 TRBD1 . TRBV7-9 TGTGCCAGCAGCTTAGCGGACAGGGGGCGAGAGACCCAGTACTTC CASSLADRGRETQYF
TRBJ2-3 19 TRBD2 . TRBV6-2/TRBV6-3 TGTGCCAGCAGTTACCCAGGACTAGCGGGGACCCCTAGCACAGATACGCAGTATTTT CASSYPGLAGTPSTDTQYF
TRBJ1-2 14 . . TRBV18 TGTGCCAGCTCACCAGTGGTTCGGGACTATGGCTACACCTTC CASSPVVRDYGYTF
TRBJ2-5 14 . . TRBV12-5 TGTGCTAGTGGTTTAAATGAGCGGCAAGAGACCCAGTACTTC CASGLNERQETQYF
TRBJ2-2 14 . . TRBV11-1 TGTGCCAGCACCCCTGTTAGGAACACCGGGGAGCTGTTTTTT CASTPVRNTGELFF
TRBJ2-2 11 . once TRBV6-5 TGTGCCAGCAGTTACCGCGGGGAGCTGTTTTTT CASSYRGELFF